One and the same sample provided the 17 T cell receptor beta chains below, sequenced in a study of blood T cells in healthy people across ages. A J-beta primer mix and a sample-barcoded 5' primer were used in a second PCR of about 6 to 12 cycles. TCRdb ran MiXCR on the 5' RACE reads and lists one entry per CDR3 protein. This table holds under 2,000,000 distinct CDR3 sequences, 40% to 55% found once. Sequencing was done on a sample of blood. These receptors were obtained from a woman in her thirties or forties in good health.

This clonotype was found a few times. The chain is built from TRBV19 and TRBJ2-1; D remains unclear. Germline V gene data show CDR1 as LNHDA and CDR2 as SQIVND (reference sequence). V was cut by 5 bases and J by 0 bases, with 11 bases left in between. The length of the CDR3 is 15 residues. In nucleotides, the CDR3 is TGTGCCAGTAGTTTGGCGGACCTCTCCTACAATGAGCAGTTCTTC. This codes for CASSLADLSYNEQFF.

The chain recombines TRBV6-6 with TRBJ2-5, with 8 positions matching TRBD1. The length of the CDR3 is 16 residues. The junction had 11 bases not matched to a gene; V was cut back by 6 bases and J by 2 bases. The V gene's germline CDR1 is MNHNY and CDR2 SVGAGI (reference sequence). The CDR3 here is CASRGRGLPQQETQYF. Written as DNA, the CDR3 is TGTGCCAGCAGGGGCAGGGGGCTTCCCCAACAAGAGACCCAGTACTTC.

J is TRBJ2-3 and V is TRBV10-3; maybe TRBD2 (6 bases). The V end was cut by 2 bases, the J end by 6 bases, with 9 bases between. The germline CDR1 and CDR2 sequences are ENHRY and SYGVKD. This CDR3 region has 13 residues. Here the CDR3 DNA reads TGTGCCATCAGTGAGCCTCTAGCGGATACGCAGTATTTT. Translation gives CAISEPLADTQYF.

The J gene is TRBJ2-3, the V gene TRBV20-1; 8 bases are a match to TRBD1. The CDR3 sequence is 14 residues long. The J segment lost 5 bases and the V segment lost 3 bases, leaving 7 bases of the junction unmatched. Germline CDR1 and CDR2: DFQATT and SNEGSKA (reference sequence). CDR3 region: CSASSGGYGDTQYF. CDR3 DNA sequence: TGCAGTGCTAGTTCAGGGGGCTATGGAGATACGCAGTATTTT.

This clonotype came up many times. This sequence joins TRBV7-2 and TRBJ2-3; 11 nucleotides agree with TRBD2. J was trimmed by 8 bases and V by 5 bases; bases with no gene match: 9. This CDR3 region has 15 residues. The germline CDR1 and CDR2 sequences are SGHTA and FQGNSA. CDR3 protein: CASSTASGGLGTQYF. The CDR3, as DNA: TGTGCCAGCAGCACGGCTAGCGGGGGGCTGGGTACGCAGTATTTT.

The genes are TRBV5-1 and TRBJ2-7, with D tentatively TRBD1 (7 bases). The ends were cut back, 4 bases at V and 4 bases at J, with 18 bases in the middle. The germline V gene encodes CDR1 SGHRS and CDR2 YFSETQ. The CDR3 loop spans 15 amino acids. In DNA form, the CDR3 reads TGCGCCAGCAGCCAAGGGAGGAGGGGGCAGTACGAGCAGTACTTC. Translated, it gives CASSQGRRGQYEQYF.

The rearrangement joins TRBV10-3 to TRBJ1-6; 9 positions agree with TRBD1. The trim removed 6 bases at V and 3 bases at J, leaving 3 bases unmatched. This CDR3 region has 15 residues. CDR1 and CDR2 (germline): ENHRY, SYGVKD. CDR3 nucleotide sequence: TGTGCCATCAGAAGACAGGGGGGCTATAATTCACCCCTCCACTTT. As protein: CAIRRQGGYNSPLHF.

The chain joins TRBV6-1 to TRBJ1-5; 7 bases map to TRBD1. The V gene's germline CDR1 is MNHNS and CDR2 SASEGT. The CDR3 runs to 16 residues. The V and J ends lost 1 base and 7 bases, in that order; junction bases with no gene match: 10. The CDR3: CASSEEETGLSQPQHF. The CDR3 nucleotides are TGTGCCAGCAGTGAAGAGGAGACAGGGTTGAGCCAGCCCCAGCATTTT.

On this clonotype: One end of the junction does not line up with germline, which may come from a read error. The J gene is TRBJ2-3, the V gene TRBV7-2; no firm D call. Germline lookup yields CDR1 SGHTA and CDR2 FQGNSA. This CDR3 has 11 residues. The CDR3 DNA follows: TGTGCCAGCAGCTTGACCGATATGCAGTATTTT. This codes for CASSLTDMQYF. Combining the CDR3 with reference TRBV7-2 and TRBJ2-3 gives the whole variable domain GAGVSQSPSNKVTEKGKDVELRCDPISGHTALYWYRQSLGQGLEFLIYFQGNSAPDKSGLPSDRFSAERTGGSVSTLTIQRTQQEDSAVYLCASSLTDMQYFGPGTRLTVL.

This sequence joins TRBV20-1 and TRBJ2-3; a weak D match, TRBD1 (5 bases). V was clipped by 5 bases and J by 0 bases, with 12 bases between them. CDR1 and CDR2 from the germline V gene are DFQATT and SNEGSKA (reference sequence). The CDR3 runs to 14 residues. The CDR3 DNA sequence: TGCAGTGCTTCCGAGACAGCCAGCACAGATACGCAGTATTTT. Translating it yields CSASETASTDTQYF.

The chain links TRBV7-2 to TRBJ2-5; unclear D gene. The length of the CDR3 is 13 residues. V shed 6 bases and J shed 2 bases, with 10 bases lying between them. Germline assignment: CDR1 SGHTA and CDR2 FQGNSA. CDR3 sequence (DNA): TGTGCCAGCAGACCCAGCGAGCAAGAGACCCAGTACTTC. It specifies CASRPSEQETQYF.

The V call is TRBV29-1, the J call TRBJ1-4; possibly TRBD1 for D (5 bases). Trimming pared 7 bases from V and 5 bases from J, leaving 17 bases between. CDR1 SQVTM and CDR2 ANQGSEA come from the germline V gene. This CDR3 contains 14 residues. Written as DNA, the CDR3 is TGCAGCGCCCGACTGGGGGGGTGGAATGAAAAACTGTTTTTT. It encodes CSARLGGWNEKLFF. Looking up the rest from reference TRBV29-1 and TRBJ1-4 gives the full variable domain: SAVISQKPSRDICQRGTSLTIQCQVDSQVTMMFWYRQQPGQSLTLIATANQGSEATYESGFVIDKFPISRPNLTFSTLTVSNMSPEDSSIYLCSARLGGWNEKLFFGSGTQLSVL.

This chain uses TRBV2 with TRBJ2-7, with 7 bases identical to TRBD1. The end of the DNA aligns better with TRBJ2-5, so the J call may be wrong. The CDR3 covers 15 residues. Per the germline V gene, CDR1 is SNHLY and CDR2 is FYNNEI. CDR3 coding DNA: TGTGCCAGTAGAGACCGCGGACAGGCAGGCGAGACCCAGTACTTC. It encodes CASRDRGQAGETQYF.

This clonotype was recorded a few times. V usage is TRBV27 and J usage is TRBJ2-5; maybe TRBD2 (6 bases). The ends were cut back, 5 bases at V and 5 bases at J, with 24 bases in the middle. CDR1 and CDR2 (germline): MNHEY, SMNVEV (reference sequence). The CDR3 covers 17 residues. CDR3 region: CASSPDTRQTSSETQYF. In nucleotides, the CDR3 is TGTGCCAGCAGTCCTGACACCCGCCAAACTAGCAGCGAGACCCAGTACTTC.

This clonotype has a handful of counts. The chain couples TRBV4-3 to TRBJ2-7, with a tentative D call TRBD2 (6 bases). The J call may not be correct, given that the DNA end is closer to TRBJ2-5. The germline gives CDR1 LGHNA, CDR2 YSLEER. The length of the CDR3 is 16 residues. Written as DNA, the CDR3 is TGCGCCAGCAGCCAAGAGTATGGGACGGAGGGAGAGACCCAGTACTTC. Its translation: CASSQEYGTEGETQYF.

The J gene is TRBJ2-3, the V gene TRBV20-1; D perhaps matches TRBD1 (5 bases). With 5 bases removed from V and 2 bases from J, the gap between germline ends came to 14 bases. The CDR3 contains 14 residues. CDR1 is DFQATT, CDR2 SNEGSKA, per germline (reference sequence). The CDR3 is CSALPDTYTDTQYF. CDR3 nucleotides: TGCAGTGCTCTCCCGGACACCTACACAGATACGCAGTATTTT.

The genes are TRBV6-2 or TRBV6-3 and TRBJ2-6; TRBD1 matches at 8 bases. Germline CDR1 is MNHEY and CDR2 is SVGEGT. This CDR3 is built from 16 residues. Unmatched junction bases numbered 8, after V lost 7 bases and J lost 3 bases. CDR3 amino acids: CASTHTGGYGANVLTF. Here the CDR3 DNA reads TGTGCCAGCACCCATACAGGGGGGTATGGGGCCAACGTCCTGACTTTC.